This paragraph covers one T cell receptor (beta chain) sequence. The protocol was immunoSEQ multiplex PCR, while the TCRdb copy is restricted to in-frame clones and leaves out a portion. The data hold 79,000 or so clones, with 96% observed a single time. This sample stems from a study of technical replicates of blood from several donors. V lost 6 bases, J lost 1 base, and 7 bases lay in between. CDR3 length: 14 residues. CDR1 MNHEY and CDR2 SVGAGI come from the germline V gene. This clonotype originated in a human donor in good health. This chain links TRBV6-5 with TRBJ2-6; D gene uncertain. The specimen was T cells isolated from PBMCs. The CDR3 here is CASRRSSGANVLTF. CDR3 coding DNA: TGTGCCAGCAGGAGGTCTTCTGGGGCCAACGTCCTGACTTTC.